Reported below is one TCR beta chain. The read ends 3 residues shy of where the CDR3 ends; the end is completed using the germline J gene. Profiled with immunoSEQ multiplex PCR; TCRdb holds only in-frame clones, not every one. Here the sample table reports about 16,000 clones. This specimen belongs to a study of T cells in women clearing cervical HPV infection. There are 15 residues in the CDR3. V shed 5 bases and J 6 bases; nucleotides not matched to a gene: 10. The germline V gene encodes CDR1 SGHTA and CDR2 FQGNSA. This TCR was recovered from a woman between 18 and 70 years old with a cervical HPV16 infection that either progressed to CIN3+ or cleared (not recorded which). The specimen sequenced was blood buffy coat. The rearrangement uses TRBV7-2 and TRBJ1-1, with 9 positions matching TRBD1. The covered CDR3 bases are TGTGCCAGCAGCGCCAAGGACAGGGGAGGGGCTGAA. Its translation: CASSAKDRGGAE. The whole CDR3 sequence is CASSAKDRGGAEAFF.